This T cell receptor beta chain was observed in a study of response to subunit inactivated influenza vaccine. The CDR3 has 17 amino acids. Trimming cost V 0 bases and J 1 base, with 15 bases left between them. Germline V gene lookup returns CDR1 LGHNA and CDR2 YSLEER. MiXCR was run by TCRdb on the RT-PCR reads, yielding one entry per CDR3 protein. The sample lists more than 500,000 distinct CDR3 sequences; roughly 10% were seen once. The sample was also reused in another study, on T cells expressing NK-cell markers. Per that study: UMIs accompanied the 5'RACE template switching by which TCR beta cDNA was made. Most of the eight sequenced donors tested HCMV-seropositive; one tested seronegative. In several donors, these clonotypes also led the CD3+CD56-NKG2C+ fraction. Evidence did not settle whether expanded NKG2C+ T cell clones targeted HCMV.

J is TRBJ2-5 and V is TRBV4-3; the D gene is possibly TRBD1 (6 bases). This specimen was PBMCs from blood, taken on the day of vaccination. This clonotype was sampled from a middle-aged man who received an inactivated influenza vaccine. The CDR3 reads CASSQEWTDSFQETQYF. The CDR3 region has the DNA TGCGCCAGCAGCCAAGAATGGACAGATTCTTTCCAAGAGACCCAGTACTTC.